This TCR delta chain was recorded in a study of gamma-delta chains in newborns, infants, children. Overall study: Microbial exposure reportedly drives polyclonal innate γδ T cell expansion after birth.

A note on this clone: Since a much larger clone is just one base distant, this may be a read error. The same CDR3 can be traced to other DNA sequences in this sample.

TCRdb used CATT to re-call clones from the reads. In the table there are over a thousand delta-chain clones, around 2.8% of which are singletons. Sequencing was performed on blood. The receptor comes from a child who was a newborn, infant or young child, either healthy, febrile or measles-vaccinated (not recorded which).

The CDR3 region is CACDTVGGQILIF. CDR3 sequence (DNA): TGTGCCTGTGACACGGTCGGTGGGCAAATACTCATCTTT. This chain uses TRDV2 with TRDJ1; D gene uncertain. Per the germline V gene, CDR1 is GEAIGNYY and CDR2 is EKD. Trimming pared 1 base from V and 10 bases from J, leaving 15 bases between. This CDR3 is built from 13 residues.